Each of the 3 T cell receptor beta chains below was sequenced from the same sample in a study of T cell responses to AZD1222 COVID-19 vaccine. The table came from immunoSEQ multiplex PCR; TCRdb's copy has only in-frame clones and leaves some out. The sample shows roughly 65,000 clones, approximately 80% of them seen only once. Sequences were derived from peripheral blood, sampled on day 0 of AZD1222 vaccination. Receptors were obtained from an adult in good health.

This clone was observed a few times. This chain joins TRBV28 and TRBJ1-1; maybe TRBD1 (5 bases). The CDR3 length is 14 residues. Germline V gene data show CDR1 as MDHEN and CDR2 as SYDVKM. V lost 5 bases, J lost 2 bases, and 12 bases lay in between. This CDR3 is CASSGSRGNTEAFF. In DNA, the CDR3 is TGTGCCAGCAGTGGCTCTAGGGGAAACACTGAAGCTTTCTTT.

This sequence joins TRBV3-1 (or the pseudogene TRBV3-2) and TRBJ1-5; 8 positions agree with TRBD1. In germline, CDR1 is LGHDT, CDR2 YNNKEL (reference sequence). This CDR3 comprises 14 residues. After removal of 4 bases from V and 6 bases from J, the junction contained 5 bases not matched to a gene. The DNA of the CDR3 is TGTGCCAGCAGCCTCCAGGGGGCGGGTCAGCCCCAGCATTTT. The encoded protein is CASSLQGAGQPQHF.

V is TRBV5-4 and J is TRBJ2-5, with TRBD2 matching over 8 bases. CDR1 and CDR2 from the germline V gene are SGHNT and YYREEE (reference sequence). The CDR3 sequence is 18 residues long. The trim removed 4 bases at V and 5 bases at J, leaving 19 bases unmatched. The CDR3 DNA reads TGTGCCAGCAGCACCGGGACTAGTTCCTTCGGGTTATTCGAGACCCAGTACTTC. It encodes CASSTGTSSFGLFETQYF.